This entry describes one TCR beta chain. Its antigen remains unidentified. Per-nucleotide qualities are absent, and no much larger clonotype sits a single base away. This entry is derived from a study of T cells of healthy individuals (dated by TCRdb to 2016 to 2018). Preparation of the library involved 5' RACE. The sequencer listed for this sample is Illumina MiSeq. Using fastp trimming at Q25 and MiXCR clonotype assembly, TCRdb reanalyzed the public sequencing data and kept in-frame beta chains. Merged by CDR3 protein, the rows form single entries marked with the most common genes and DNA. This sample comprises 50,000 to 55,000 distinct CDR3 sequences, roughly 15% of them detected only once. About 16% of the sample lies in the top ten. The germline V gene supplies CDR1 KGHDR and CDR2 SFDVKD. Its CDR3 holds 14 amino acids, cysteine through phenylalanine. The kept DNA is CDR3 alone, 42 bases in frame from the first base. Deletion took 3 bases off V and 8 bases off J, with a span of 15 bases between the germline ends.

The rearrangement combines TRBV24-1 with TRBJ1-2; the D segment could be TRBD1, given 6 matching bases. The receptor was isolated from a human donor in good health. In nucleotides, the sequence is TGTGCCACCAGTGATGGACAGTCGGTTCGGGGCTACACCTTC. It translates to CATSDGQSVRGYTF.